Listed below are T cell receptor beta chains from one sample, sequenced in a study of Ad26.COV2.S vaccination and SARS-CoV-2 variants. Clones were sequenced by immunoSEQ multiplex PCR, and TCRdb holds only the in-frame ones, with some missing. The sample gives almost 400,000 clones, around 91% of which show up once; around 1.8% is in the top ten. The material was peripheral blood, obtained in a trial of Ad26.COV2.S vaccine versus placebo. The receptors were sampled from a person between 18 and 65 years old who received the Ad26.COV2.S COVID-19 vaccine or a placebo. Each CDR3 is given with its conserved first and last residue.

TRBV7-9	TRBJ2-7	CASSYFAGEQYF
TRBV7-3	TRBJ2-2	CASSPQMVGGELFF
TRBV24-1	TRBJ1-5	CATSATYSNQPQHF
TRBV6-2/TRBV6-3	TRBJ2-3	CASSTWTSGRGGTDTQYF
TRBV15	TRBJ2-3	CATSRVVGVEDTQYF
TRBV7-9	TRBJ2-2	CASSLQSAVNTGELFF
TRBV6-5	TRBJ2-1	CASSLRDNEQFF
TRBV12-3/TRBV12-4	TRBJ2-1	CASSLVNEQFF
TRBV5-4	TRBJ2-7	CASSPGPAGTYEQYF
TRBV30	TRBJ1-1	CAWRRTGRLNTEAFF
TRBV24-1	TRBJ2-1	CATSDYGQVSEQFF
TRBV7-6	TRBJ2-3	CASSPNLVAGGTDTQYF
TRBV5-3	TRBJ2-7	CARRTGTGSYEQYF
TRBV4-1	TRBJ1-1	CASSHQGRNTEAFF
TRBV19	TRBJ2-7	CASRGRGPVKDEQYF
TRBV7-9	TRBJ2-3	CASSLGIDTQYF
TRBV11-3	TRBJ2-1	CASSLDRGSHNEQFF
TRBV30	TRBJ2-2	CAWSRSRTSGITGELFF
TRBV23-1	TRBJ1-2	CASSQSWSGYTF
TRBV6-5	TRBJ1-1	CASSYFIGNTEAFF
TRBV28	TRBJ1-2	CASRPRDGNYGYTF
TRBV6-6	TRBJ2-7	CASSRRDEQYF
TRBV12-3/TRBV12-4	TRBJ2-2	CASSLKGAGELFF
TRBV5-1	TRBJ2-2	CASSRTSGRAFGTGELFF
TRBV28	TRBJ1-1	CASSPSLLATEAFF
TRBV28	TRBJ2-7	CASSSGARNEQYF
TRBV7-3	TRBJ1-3	CASSFTGAGNTIYF
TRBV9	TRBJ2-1	CASSVEVGYNEQFF
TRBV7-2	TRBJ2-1	CASSRDYINEQFF
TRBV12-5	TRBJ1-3	CASGLVQRGLSGNTIYF
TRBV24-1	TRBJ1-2	CATSDPNSGANYGYTF
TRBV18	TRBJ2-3	CASSRASGTDTQYF
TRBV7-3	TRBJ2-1	CASSLVGGPPYNEQFF
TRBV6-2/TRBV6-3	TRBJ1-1	CASSLGGLPNTEAFF
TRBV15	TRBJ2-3	CATSRAPRETDTQYF
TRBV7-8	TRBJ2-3	CASSSPRGASTDTQYF
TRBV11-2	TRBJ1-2	CASSFWANLHNYGYTF